Listed below are T cell receptor beta chains from one sample, sequenced in a study of blood T cell repertoires in COVID-19. TCRdb's table, derived via immunoSEQ multiplex PCR, lists solely in-frame clones and lacks some. This table has just under 95,000 clones, 80% appearing once. The sequencing input was peripheral blood. These receptors were collected from a human donor in a cohort sampled during active COVID-19. Each CDR3 is given with its conserved first and last residue. The D gene is left open where the match is weak. Clone size is stated in some rows and not others, as once, few, many or a class when expanded.

clone size: -
V gene: TRBV23-1
J gene: TRBJ2-2
D gene: TRBD1
CDR3 protein: CASSHWDRLSGELFF
CDR3 DNA: TGCGCCAGCAGTCATTGGGACAGGTTGTCCGGGGAGCTGTTTTTT

clone size: -
V gene: TRBV3-1/TRBV3-2
J gene: TRBJ1-6
D gene: -
CDR3 protein: CASSHRTGPTAYNSPLHF
CDR3 DNA: TGTGCCAGCAGCCACCGAACAGGCCCCACCGCATATAATTCACCCCTCCACTTT

clone size: -
V gene: TRBV7-3
J gene: TRBJ2-7
D gene: TRBD2
CDR3 protein: CASSLDSGTSYEQYF
CDR3 DNA: TGTGCCAGCAGCCTCGACTCCGGGACTAGCTACGAGCAGTACTTC

clone size: few
V gene: TRBV5-4
J gene: TRBJ2-6
D gene: -
CDR3 protein: CASSLQASGANVLTF
CDR3 DNA: TGTGCCAGCAGCTTACAGGCCTCTGGGGCCAACGTCCTGACTTTC

clone size: -
V gene: TRBV3-1/TRBV3-2
J gene: TRBJ2-3
D gene: TRBD1
CDR3 protein: CASSLRTGGGTDTQYF
CDR3 DNA: TGTGCCAGCAGTCTTAGGACAGGGGGTGGCACAGATACGCAGTATTTT

clone size: -
V gene: TRBV7-3
J gene: TRBJ2-7
D gene: TRBD2
CDR3 protein: CASSLQAGGSFGEQYF
CDR3 DNA: TGTGCCAGCAGCCTACAAGCGGGAGGGTCCTTTGGTGAGCAGTACTTC

clone size: -
V gene: TRBV5-1
J gene: TRBJ2-7
D gene: TRBD1
CDR3 protein: CASSKGQTIYEQYF
CDR3 DNA: TGCGCCAGCAGCAAGGGACAGACCATCTACGAGCAGTACTTC

clone size: -
V gene: TRBV19
J gene: TRBJ2-5
D gene: TRBD2
CDR3 protein: CATGLAGRETQYF
CDR3 DNA: TGTGCCACCGGACTAGCGGGAAGGGAGACCCAGTACTTC

clone size: -
V gene: TRBV5-1
J gene: TRBJ1-3
D gene: -
CDR3 protein: CASSLGTLRIAGAGNTIYF
CDR3 DNA: TGCGCCAGCAGCTTAGGGACACTGCGGATTGCTGGGGCAGGAAACACCATATATTTT

clone size: -
V gene: TRBV5-1
J gene: TRBJ1-1
D gene: -
CDR3 protein: CASSFPVGEGTEAFF
CDR3 DNA: TGCGCCAGCAGCTTCCCGGTAGGGGAGGGCACTGAAGCTTTCTTT

clone size: -
V gene: TRBV19
J gene: TRBJ2-7
D gene: TRBD1
CDR3 protein: CASSIRGQGAYEQYF
CDR3 DNA: TGTGCCAGTAGTATACGGGGACAGGGGGCCTACGAGCAGTACTTC

clone size: -
V gene: TRBV12-3/TRBV12-4
J gene: TRBJ2-5
D gene: TRBD2
CDR3 protein: CASSLSGTETQYF
CDR3 DNA: TGTGCCAGCAGTTTAAGCGGGACTGAGACCCAGTACTTC

clone size: -
V gene: TRBV25-1
J gene: TRBJ1-2
D gene: TRBD1
CDR3 protein: CASRPTGVYGYTF
CDR3 DNA: TGTGCCAGCAGACCGACAGGGGTATATGGCTACACCTTC

clone size: -
V gene: TRBV27
J gene: TRBJ2-2
D gene: -
CDR3 protein: CASSFLGVGELFF
CDR3 DNA: TGTGCCAGCAGTTTTTTAGGGGTCGGGGAGCTGTTTTTT

clone size: once
V gene: TRBV5-1
J gene: TRBJ1-4
D gene: -
CDR3 protein: CASSTGHTATNEKLFF
CDR3 DNA: TGCGCCAGCAGCACCGGACACACTGCAACTAATGAAAAACTGTTTTTT

clone size: few
V gene: TRBV24-1
J gene: TRBJ2-7
D gene: -
CDR3 protein: CATSGEYYEAQYF
CDR3 DNA: TGTGCCACCAGTGGAGAATATTACGAGGCGCAGTACTTC

clone size: -
V gene: TRBV18
J gene: TRBJ2-7
D gene: -
CDR3 protein: CASSPRQGDEQYF
CDR3 DNA: TGTGCCAGCTCTCCCCGGCAGGGTGACGAGCAGTACTTC

clone size: -
V gene: TRBV7-3
J gene: TRBJ2-1
D gene: TRBD2
CDR3 protein: CASSRRLAGANEQFF
CDR3 DNA: TGTGCCAGCAGCCGACGACTAGCGGGGGCCAATGAGCAGTTCTTC

clone size: -
V gene: TRBV18
J gene: TRBJ2-7
D gene: TRBD2
CDR3 protein: CASSPPTGTSGKWGGSSYEQYF
CDR3 DNA: TGTGCCAGCTCACCTCCGACTGGGACTAGCGGGAAATGGGGGGGGAGCTCCTACGAGCAGTACTTC

clone size: -
V gene: TRBV14
J gene: TRBJ1-2
D gene: -
CDR3 protein: CASSQGGPGDGYTF
CDR3 DNA: TGTGCCAGCAGCCAAGGTGGACCGGGAGATGGCTACACCTTC

clone size: -
V gene: TRBV19
J gene: TRBJ2-3
D gene: -
CDR3 protein: CASSTGWSTDTQYF
CDR3 DNA: TGTGCCAGTAGTACCGGGTGGAGCACAGATACGCAGTATTTT

clone size: -
V gene: TRBV6-5
J gene: TRBJ2-3
D gene: TRBD1
CDR3 protein: CASNKDRFTDTQYF
CDR3 DNA: TGTGCCAGCAACAAGGACAGGTTCACAGATACGCAGTATTTT

clone size: once
V gene: TRBV3-1/TRBV3-2
J gene: TRBJ2-7
D gene: -
CDR3 protein: CASSKTGERIYEQYF
CDR3 DNA: TGTGCCAGCAGCAAAACCGGGGAGAGGATCTACGAGCAGTACTTC

clone size: -
V gene: TRBV11-3
J gene: TRBJ2-7
D gene: -
CDR3 protein: CASSFKGVDYEQYF
CDR3 DNA: TGTGCCAGCAGCTTTAAGGGAGTGGACTACGAGCAGTACTTC

clone size: few
V gene: TRBV5-4
J gene: TRBJ2-7
D gene: -
CDR3 protein: CASSLAGGDEQYF
CDR3 DNA: TGTGCCAGCAGCTTGGCCGGAGGGGACGAGCAGTACTTC

clone size: -
V gene: TRBV2
J gene: TRBJ2-1
D gene: -
CDR3 protein: CASKKGGHKQFF
CDR3 DNA: TGTGCCAGCAAAAAGGGGGGGCATAAGCAGTTCTTC

clone size: -
V gene: TRBV5-4
J gene: TRBJ1-1
D gene: -
CDR3 protein: CASSSRRSEEAFF
CDR3 DNA: TGTGCCAGCAGCTCCCGTCGGAGCGAAGAAGCTTTCTTT

clone size: once
V gene: TRBV24-1
J gene: TRBJ2-3
D gene: -
CDR3 protein: CAIPRGTQYF
CDR3 DNA: TGTGCCATTCCACGAGGTACGCAGTATTTT

clone size: few
V gene: TRBV28
J gene: TRBJ2-7
D gene: TRBD2
CDR3 protein: CATLVPAGGRGEQYF
CDR3 DNA: TGTGCCACCCTCGTACCCGCCGGGGGGAGGGGCGAGCAGTACTTC